This T cell receptor beta chain was retrieved from a study of T cell responses to AZD1222 COVID-19 vaccine. Study results and limitations: Donors were mostly white British, more females; clonal diversity possibly underestimated. Without day 14 samples, only post-peak T cell repertoires were studied. Reportedly, close to half of spike-specific TCRs are directed against unmutated variant regions. Spike-specific TCR breadth rose after two AZD1222 doses, and depth rose as well.

Germline CDR1 reads SGHAT; CDR2 reads FQNNGV. Trimming cost V 5 bases and J 5 bases; bases outside gene matches: 5. The CDR3 spans 13 residues. On this clone itself: Its antigen is currently unknown. This sample includes further DNA sequences coding for the same CDR3.

Profiling relied on immunoSEQ multiplex PCR, and the TCRdb table lists in-frame clones only, not all of them. Counted here are roughly 140,000 clones, about 93% occurring once; the ten biggest clones make up roughly 4.6%. This clonotype was sampled from an adult in good health. The rearrangement links TRBV11-2 to TRBJ1-2; 7 bases map to TRBD1. The sample here was peripheral blood, taken on day 0 of AZD1222 vaccination. CDR3: CASSPGTAYGYTF. CDR3 sequence (DNA): TGTGCCAGCAGCCCTGGGACAGCTTATGGCTACACCTTC.